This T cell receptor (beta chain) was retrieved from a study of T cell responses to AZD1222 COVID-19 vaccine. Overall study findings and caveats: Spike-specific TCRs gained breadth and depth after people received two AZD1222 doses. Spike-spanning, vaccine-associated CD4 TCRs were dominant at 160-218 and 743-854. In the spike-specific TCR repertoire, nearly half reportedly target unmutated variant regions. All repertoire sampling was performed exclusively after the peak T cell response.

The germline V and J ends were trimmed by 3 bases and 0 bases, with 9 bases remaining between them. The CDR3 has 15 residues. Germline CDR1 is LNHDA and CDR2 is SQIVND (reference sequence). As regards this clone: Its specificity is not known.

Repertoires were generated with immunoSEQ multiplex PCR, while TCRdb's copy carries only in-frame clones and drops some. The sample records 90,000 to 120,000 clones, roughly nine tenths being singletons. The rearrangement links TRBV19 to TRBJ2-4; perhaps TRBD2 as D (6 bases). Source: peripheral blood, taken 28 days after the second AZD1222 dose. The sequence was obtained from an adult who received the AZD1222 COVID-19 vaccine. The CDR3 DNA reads TGTGCCAGTAGTATCACCGGGAGAGCCAAAAACATTCAGTACTTC. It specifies CASSITGRAKNIQYF.